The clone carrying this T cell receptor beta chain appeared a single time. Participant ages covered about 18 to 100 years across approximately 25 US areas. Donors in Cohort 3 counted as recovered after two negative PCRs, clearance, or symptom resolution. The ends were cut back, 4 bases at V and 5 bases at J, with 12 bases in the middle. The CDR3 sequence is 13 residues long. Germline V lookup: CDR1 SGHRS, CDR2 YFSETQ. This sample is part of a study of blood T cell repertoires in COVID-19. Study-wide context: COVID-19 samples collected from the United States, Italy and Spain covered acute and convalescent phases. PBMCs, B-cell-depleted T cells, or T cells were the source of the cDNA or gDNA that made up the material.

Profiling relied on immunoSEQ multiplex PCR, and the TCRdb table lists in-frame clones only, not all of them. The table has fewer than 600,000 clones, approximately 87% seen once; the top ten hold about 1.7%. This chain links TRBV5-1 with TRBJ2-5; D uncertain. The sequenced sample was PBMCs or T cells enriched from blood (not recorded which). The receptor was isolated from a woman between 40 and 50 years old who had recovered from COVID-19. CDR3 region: CASSASSFETQYF. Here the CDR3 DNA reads TGCGCCAGCAGCGCCTCTAGTTTTGAGACCCAGTACTTC. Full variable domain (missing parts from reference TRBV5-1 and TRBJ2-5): KAGVTQTPRYLIKTRGQQVTLSCSPISGHRSVSWYQQTPGQGLQFLFEYFSETQRNKGNFPGRFSGRQFSNSRSEMNVSTLELGDSALYLCASSASSFETQYFGPGTRLLVL.